This TCR beta chain was sequenced for a study of PD-L1 blockade in urothelial cancer. Study overall: Between 0 and 3 chemotherapy regimens preceded treatment for each patient. Analysis of the blood was performed 3 weeks (second dose) and 6 weeks after treatment start.

The time point: pretreatment peripheral blood. Germline-derived CDR1 and CDR2 are SGHRS and YFSETQ. The J segment lost 2 bases and the V segment lost 4 bases, leaving 12 bases of the junction unmatched. The CDR3 is 16 residues long. Spiking of synthetic TCR analog templates was performed in each PCR. Generated by immunoSEQ multiplex PCR, the TCRdb table keeps only in-frame clones and is missing some. The sample has some 87,000 clones; over 75% are singletons. The gene calls are TRBV5-1 and TRBJ2-7; TRBD1 matches 7 bases. The sample in question was PBMCs, obtained around atezolizumab (anti-PD-L1) treatment. This clonotype was sampled from a man aged 60-69 years with urothelial cancer. The CDR3 is CASSPGWDSRAYEQYF. The DNA for the CDR3 is TGCGCCAGCAGCCCGGGCTGGGACAGTAGGGCCTACGAGCAGTACTTC.